This TCR beta chain stems from a study of blood T cell repertoires in COVID-19 (dated by TCRdb to 2018 to 2021). With respect to the entire study: Collaborator samples came from the United States, Italy and Spain and covered acute and convalescent phases of COVID-19. The material from the prospective study consisted of cDNA or gDNA derived from T cells, B-cell-depleted T cells, or PBMCs. Deeply sampled blood TCRbeta repertoires from subjects exposed to, actively infected with, or recovered from COVID-19 were included in the dataset. The repertoires were made available in a free public database intended to serve as a resource for research on the immune response to SARS-CoV-2. The samples were drawn from the first 160 participants of the ongoing ImmuneRACE study and from more than 1,000 subjects provided by 6 global collaborators. The sample metadata nearly always contained a de-identified subject ID, COVID-19 status, age in years and sex. Where available, HLA class I and class II types were taken from metadata supplied by the sample provider and were not determined by assay-based typing.

For CDR1 and CDR2, the germline V gene lists SGHRS and YFSETQ. V is pared back by 0 bases and J by 4 bases, with 10 bases lying between the germline termini. From cysteine to phenylalanine, the CDR3 is 14 amino acids long. The kept DNA is CDR3 alone, 42 bases in frame from the first base. At one collaborating source in Seattle, patients were enrolled during active infection and were followed longitudinally through the course of disease. Whole blood was collected in K2EDTA tubes by collaborating institutions according to the institutions' own protocols. Collaborator samples were shipped for TCRbeta analysis as frozen whole blood, isolated PBMCs, or DNA extracted from either sample type. General findings and caveats noted by the study authors: Clinical and demographic metadata were provided uncurated, with the amount varying by source and participant.

TCRbeta CDR3 regions were amplified from genomic DNA using the immunoSEQ Assay, a bias-controlled multiplex PCR. As for the authors' bioinformatics: The number of nucleated cells in each sample was estimated from the amplification of reference gene primers within the assay. To quantify the absolute abundance of each unique TCRbeta CDR3 rearrangement, sequence reads were collapsed and filtered. For each sample, productive Simpson clonality was calculated as the square root of Simpson's diversity index over productive rearrangements. TCRdb stores this immuneACCESS table with in-frame sequences only. Part of the clones is absent; in the studies checked, under half of the shortfall reflects unresolved V genes, and no reason is known for the rest. V and J calls and clone size are as listed in that table; D and trimming were resolved from the DNA. For this sample there are tens of thousands of clones; about 92% appear just once. The top ten clones comprise around 0.52% of the sample.

Of note for this clone: The antigen it recognizes is unknown. Qualities for individual bases were not recorded, and no much larger clone is one base off.

Sample: peripheral blood. Recombination linked TRBV5-1 to TRBJ2-5, with TRBD1 as a weak D call on 5 bases. This TCR was sampled from a man aged 45-60 years with COVID-19, enrolled during active disease. Here is the DNA: TGCGCCAGCAGCTTGGCAGGGTTAAGAGAGACCCAGTACTTC. Translated, it reads CASSLAGLRETQYF.